This TCR beta chain was identified during a study of blood T cells in healthy people across ages. On the study more broadly: Per every two T cells, about one barcoded beta molecule was captured by template switching. Study-wide findings and caveats: Fewer expanded clones and more diversity marked long-lived versus aged donors. Expanded clonotype changes were possibly confounded by unknown donor CMV status.

Together with a sample-barcoded 5' primer, a J-beta primer mix was included in a second PCR lasting about 6 to 11 cycles. TCRdb analysed the 5' RACE reads with MiXCR anew, one entry per CDR3 protein. The top ten hold 20% of the sample, which has 700,000 to 800,000 distinct CDR3 sequences, 35% to 45% seen once. Drawn from each donor were roughly 9.4 milliliters of peripheral blood. In this sample, this clonotype turned up a few times. What it binds is unknown. V lost 2 bases, J lost 2 bases, and 9 bases lay in between. The CDR3 has 14 residues. Germline V gives CDR1 MNHEY, CDR2 SVGEGT. Sequenced material: blood. This clonotype originated in an older woman in good health. The genes are TRBV6-2 or TRBV6-3 and TRBJ2-5; unclear D gene. CDR3 region: CASSYGSRQETQYF. As DNA, the CDR3 is TGTGCCAGCAGTTACGGTTCCCGGCAAGAGACCCAGTACTTC.